The clone carrying this TCR beta chain is classed as medium-sized. Its target is not known. Since it is a stray read in a library aimed at alpha chains, this beta chain has a size that is not meaningful. The record originates from a study of spatial heterogeneity in lung cancer. General study points: How many expanded intratumoral alpha and beta TCRs were present tracked the tumor mutation count, which was a count of nonsynonymous mutations.

TCRdb reanalysed the 5' RACE reads using MiXCR and keeps one entry per CDR3 protein. The sample has roughly 5,800 distinct CDR3 sequences, 14% seen once. V was shortened by 7 bases and J by 8 bases, with 26 bases between the two germline ends. Germline V lookup: CDR1 MDHEN, CDR2 SYDVKM. The CDR3 consists of 16 residues. Time point specified: sample taken at primary tumor resection. The chain is built from TRBV28 and TRBJ1-2, with D perhaps TRBD1 (5 bases). The TCR originated in a male donor with early-stage non-small cell lung cancer. The source was lung tumor tissue, collected at surgery. The CDR3 region has the DNA TGTGCCAGCAAGTTTTTGGGGGGACGGGTCTACTCAGGCTACACCTTC. Translation: CASKFLGGRVYSGYTF.